This T cell receptor (beta chain) emerged from a study of CD8+ T cells in alopecia areata. As the sequencing template, cDNA was produced by extracting RNA and reverse transcribing it. The table came from immunoSEQ multiplex PCR; TCRdb's copy has only in-frame clones and leaves some out. Among about 210,000 clones, more than 30% were seen once, and the ten largest hold 0.48%. This CDR3 region has 14 residues. Trimming removed 9 bases at V and 2 bases at J, with 14 bases between. This clone was detected a few times. Treatment given: oral pan-JAK inhibitor, 5-10 mg twice daily. V usage is TRBV23-1 and J usage is TRBJ2-1; no firm D call. TRBV23-1 is placed among ORFs of uncertain function. This clonotype was sampled from a human donor with alopecia areata. The sample consisted of CD4+ T cells sorted from blood, taken at week 34, from a patient treated with tofacitinib. For the CDR3, the DNA is TGCGCCAGTTTGGGTGGGTTTACCTACAATGAGCAGTTCTTC. Encoded protein: CASLGGFTYNEQFF.